This T cell receptor beta chain was sequenced during a study of blood T cells in healthy people across ages. This clonotype was detected a few times. The antigen is not known. Germline V gives CDR1 ENHRY, CDR2 SYGVKD. Trimming took off 0 bases at V and 8 bases at J, with 19 bases between the two ends. This CDR3 is built from 16 residues. For the second PCR, which ran for roughly 7 to 11 cycles, a sample-barcoded 5' primer and a J-beta primer mix were used. Each CDR3 protein is one row after TCRdb ran MiXCR on the 5' RACE reads. The table records around 1,700,000 distinct CDR3 sequences, approximately 30% of them present only once. Study results and limitations: Using unsorted PBMCs precluded a conclusive naive versus antigen-experienced comparison.

The rearrangement links TRBV10-3 to TRBJ1-2; D unresolved. Sequencing was performed on blood. This receptor was obtained from a woman aged 30 to 39 in good health. DNA of the CDR3: TGTGCCATCAGTGAGTCTGTAGAGGGTACCGCAGGAGGCTACACCTTC. It encodes CAISESVEGTAGGYTF.